Presented here are 23 T cell receptor beta chains from one specimen sequenced in a study of identical twins (dated by TCRdb to about 2016). The library came from 5' RACE. The sequencer listed for this sample is Illumina HiSeq 2000. Clones were called with MiXCR by TCRdb after fastp trimmed the public reads at Q25, and only in-frame beta chains were retained. Duplicate CDR3 protein sequences are folded into a single record with the most common DNA and genes. Recorded for this sample are around 1.7 million distinct CDR3 sequences; under 35% of them occurred a single time. The ten largest clonotypes hold about 0.27% of the sample. The sample taken for sequencing was cord blood. These receptors all come from a newborn girl in good health.

The J gene is TRBJ1-2, the V gene TRBV20-1, with no clear D. Germline CDR1 DFQATT, CDR2 SNEGSKA (reference sequence). V dropped 2 bases and J dropped 4 bases, with 11 bases sitting between them. This CDR3 spans 13 amino acids. CDR3 sequence: CSARSQESYGYTF. The CDR3 bases are TGCAGTGCTAGATCGCAGGAGTCCTATGGCTACACCTTC.

This clonotype was detected ten times or more. The V and J genes are TRBV29-1 and TRBJ1-2; D might be TRBD1 (5 bases). V shed 4 bases and J shed 2 bases, with 8 bases lying between them. CDR1 SQVTM and CDR2 ANQGSEA come from the germline V gene. The CDR3 is 12 amino acids. The CDR3 is CSVARDNYGYTF. In DNA, the CDR3 is TGCAGCGTTGCCAGGGACAACTATGGCTACACCTTC. Looking up the rest from reference TRBV29-1 and TRBJ1-2 gives the full variable domain: SAVISQKPSRDICQRGTSLTIQCQVDSQVTMMFWYRQQPGQSLTLIATANQGSEATYESGFVIDKFPISRPNLTFSTLTVSNMSPEDSSIYLCSVARDNYGYTFGSGTRLTVV.

J is TRBJ1-5 and V is TRBV27; D may be TRBD1 (5 bases). V gave up 1 base and J gave up 2 bases, with 21 bases separating them. CDR1 and CDR2 (germline): MNHEY, SMNVEV (reference sequence). The CDR3 is 19 residues long. The CDR3 DNA follows: TGTGCCAGCAGTTTATTAGGCCAGGTGGGGCTTGGGGGCAATCAGCCCCAGCATTTT. It specifies CASSLLGQVGLGGNQPQHF.

The CDR3 bases are TGTGCCAGCAGTTCACGCCCCGGACCCCTGCTAGCCAAAAACATTCAGTACTTC. Translation gives CASSSRPGPLLAKNIQYF. The chain combines TRBV6-5 with TRBJ2-4; D gene unclear. Trimming pared 4 bases from V and 0 bases from J, leaving 19 bases between. The CDR3 is 18 amino acids. Germline CDR1 and CDR2: MNHEY and SVGAGI.

The CDR3 sequence: CASTRDRLDEKLFF. CDR3 in DNA: TGTGCCAGCACCCGGGACAGGCTTGATGAAAAACTGTTTTTT. This rearrangement joins TRBV6-1 to TRBJ1-4, with 8 bases that match TRBD1. The V gene's germline CDR1 is MNHNS and CDR2 SASEGT. The V gene end was trimmed by 7 bases and the J gene end by 6 bases; junction bases not matched to a gene: 7. CDR3 size: 14 residues.

The chain couples TRBV20-1 to TRBJ2-3, with a weak D call TRBD2 (6 bases). The length of the CDR3 is 14 residues. The V gene lost 0 bases and the J gene lost 1 base, with 8 bases spanning the gap. Germline V CDR1 and CDR2: DFQATT, SNEGSKA (reference sequence). CDR3 DNA: TGCAGTGCTAGAGATTGGGGGGGCACAGATACGCAGTATTTT. It encodes CSARDWGGTDTQYF.

The genes are TRBV20-1 and TRBJ2-5; a weak D match, TRBD1 (9 bases). Trimming removed 3 bases at V and 11 bases at J, with 25 bases between. Germline CDR1 is DFQATT and CDR2 is SNEGSKA (reference sequence). The CDR3 contains 15 residues. The CDR3 loop reads CSARRGDRANNEQYF. The CDR3 nucleotides read TGCAGTGCTAGGCGGGGGGACAGGGCAAACAATGAGCAGTACTTC.

This clonotype was detected many times. This chain uses TRBV4-1 with TRBJ2-1; possibly TRBD2 for D (6 bases). Germline CDR1 and CDR2: MGHRA and YSYEKL. The CDR3 has 16 residues. The V and J ends lost 1 base and 2 bases respectively, with 12 bases between them. In DNA, the CDR3 is TGCGCCAGCAGCCAAGTCGGAGCGGGTGCCTACAATGAGCAGTTCTTC. It translates to CASSQVGAGAYNEQFF.

In this sample, this clonotype turned up a few times. The gene calls are TRBV10-3 and TRBJ2-5, with D perhaps matching TRBD2 (5 bases). The CDR3 consists of 15 residues. Trimming stripped 4 bases from V and 1 base from J, with 13 bases between. CDR1 is ENHRY, CDR2 SYGVKD, per germline. Here the CDR3 DNA reads TGTGCCATCAGTGGGACTCATTTGGGCCAAGAGACCCAGTACTTC. Protein: CAISGTHLGQETQYF.

This clonotype showed up just a few times. The genes are TRBV7-2 and TRBJ2-3; 8 bases agree with TRBD2. The CDR3 is 16 amino acids. The junction had 6 bases not matched to a gene; V was cut back by 2 bases and J by 2 bases. The germline gives CDR1 SGHTA, CDR2 FQGNSA. The CDR3: CASSLRAGGPTDTQYF. In nucleotides, the CDR3 is TGTGCCAGCAGCTTACGGGCGGGGGGACCCACAGATACGCAGTATTTT.

This rearrangement joins TRBV6-1 to TRBJ1-1; D ambiguous. Trimming cost V 0 bases and J 4 bases, with 12 bases left between them. Germline V lookup: CDR1 MNHNS, CDR2 SASEGT. This CDR3 has 15 residues. The CDR3 DNA sequence: TGTGCCAGCAGTGAAGCTGGTTACCTGGGCACTGAAGCTTTCTTT. Translating gives CASSEAGYLGTEAFF.

Only a few counts were recorded for this clonotype. The V and J genes are TRBV10-3 and TRBJ2-7; the match to TRBD2 covers 7 bases. Per the germline V gene, CDR1 is ENHRY and CDR2 is SYGVKD. This CDR3 has 15 amino acids. V gave up 4 bases and J gave up 0 bases; unmatched junction bases: 6. Here the CDR3 reads CAISAPLAGSYEQYF. CDR3 bases: TGTGCCATCAGTGCCCCCTTAGCGGGCTCCTACGAGCAGTACTTC.

The chain uses TRBV20-1 and TRBJ1-1; D may be TRBD1 (5 bases). Looked up from germline, CDR1 is DFQATT and CDR2 is SNEGSKA (reference sequence). V was clipped by 4 bases and J by 5 bases, with 17 bases between them. This CDR3 spans 14 amino acids. The DNA of the CDR3 is TGCAGTGCTAACCGAAGACAGTTGGGGACTGAAGCTTTCTTT. Protein sequence: CSANRRQLGTEAFF.

This chain links TRBV28 with TRBJ2-1; D is uncertain. The CDR3 is 15 amino acids. V lost 3 bases, J lost 0 bases, and 9 bases lay in between. In germline, CDR1 is MDHEN, CDR2 SYDVKM. CDR3 bases: TGTGCCAGCAGTTTCGTTCGGGCCTCCTACAATGAGCAGTTCTTC. Translation gives CASSFVRASYNEQFF.

The count of this clonotype is one. Its ends do not fully match the called genes, so a read error is possible. The genes are TRBV6-2 or TRBV6-3 and TRBJ2-4, with D perhaps assigned TRBD1 or TRBD2 (6 bases each). The germline gives CDR1 MNHEY, CDR2 SVGEGT. The CDR3 has 17 amino acids. Written as DNA, the CDR3 is TGCGCCAGCAGTTACGTCGGGGGCAAACTAGCCAAAAACATTCGGTACTTC. It encodes CASSYVGGKLAKNIRYF.

CDR3 DNA sequence: TGTGCCAGCAGCTTAGGGAGAACTGAGCAGTACTTC. Amino acids: CASSLGRTEQYF. This rearrangement joins TRBV7-2 to TRBJ2-7, with D unclear. There are 12 residues in the CDR3. The V end lost 1 base, the J end lost 7 bases, and 8 bases lay between the germline ends. CDR1 is SGHTA, CDR2 FQGNSA, per germline.

This clonotype was observed a few times. The V call is TRBV20-1, the J call TRBJ1-1; perhaps TRBD1 as D (6 bases). Trimming removed 6 bases from V and 0 bases from J, with 14 bases in between. Germline lookup yields CDR1 DFQATT and CDR2 SNEGSKA (reference sequence). CDR3 length: 14 amino acids. The CDR3 loop reads CSANAGGLNTEAFF. The CDR3 region has the DNA TGCAGTGCAAACGCCGGGGGGCTGAACACTGAAGCTTTCTTT.

CDR3 DNA sequence: TGTGCCACCACTACCGGGACTAGCTCCTACAATGAGCAGTTCTTC. Residues: CATTTGTSSYNEQFF. This chain uses TRBV28 with TRBJ2-1; the match to TRBD2 covers 8 bases. This CDR3 has 15 residues. The J segment lost 0 bases and the V segment lost 10 bases, leaving 8 bases of the junction unmatched. Germline V CDR1 and CDR2: MDHEN, SYDVKM. Combining the CDR3 with reference TRBV28 and TRBJ2-1 gives the whole variable domain DVKVTQSSRYLVKRTGEKVFLECVQDMDHENMFWYRQDPGLGLRLIYFSYDVKMKEKGDIPEGYSVSREKKERFSLILESASTNQTSMYLCATTTGTSSYNEQFFGPGTRLTVL.

This clonotype occurred a few times. In DNA form, the CDR3 reads TGTGCCAGCAGCGACCGGGACAGGGGACTCCTTAATGAAAAACTGTTTTTT. Translating it yields CASSDRDRGLLNEKLFF. The chain recombines TRBV2 with TRBJ1-4, with 10 bases aligning to TRBD1. Trimming cost V 6 bases and J 4 bases; bases outside gene matches: 11. The length of the CDR3 is 17 residues. From germline, CDR1 is SNHLY and CDR2 FYNNEI.

V usage is TRBV12-3 or TRBV12-4 and J usage is TRBJ2-1, with D possibly TRBD2 on 6 matching bases. The V end was cut by 1 base, the J end by 3 bases, with 7 bases between. This CDR3 region has 14 residues. Here the CDR3 DNA reads TGTGCCAGCAGTTTAGAGACTAGCTACAATGAGCAGTTCTTC. Translated, it gives CASSLETSYNEQFF.

This clonotype was seen a few times. The gene calls are TRBV2 and TRBJ1-1; D might be TRBD1 (5 bases). The V gene lost 3 bases and the J gene lost 4 bases, with 12 bases spanning the gap. In germline, CDR1 is SNHLY, CDR2 FYNNEI. The CDR3 runs 14 residues. The CDR3 sequence is CASSEKAGGTEAFF. In DNA, the CDR3 is TGTGCCAGCAGTGAGAAAGCGGGGGGCACTGAAGCTTTCTTT.

The rearrangement links TRBV21-1 to TRBJ2-5. TRBV21-1 constitutes a pseudogene. This CDR3 has 14 residues. The CDR3 protein is CASSTACQEETQYF. In DNA form, the CDR3 reads TGTGCCAGCAGCACTGCCTGCCAGGAAGAGACCCAGTACTTC.

This clonotype was seen only a few times. The J gene is TRBJ2-1, the V gene TRBV5-1; TRBD1 matches 10 bases. The CDR3 is 15 residues long. Unmatched junction bases numbered 3, after V lost 0 bases and J lost 6 bases. The germline V gene has CDR1 SGHRS and CDR2 YFSETQ. For the CDR3, the DNA is TGCGCCAGCAGCTTGGGACAGGGGGCAGCCAATGAGCAGTTCTTC. Residues: CASSLGQGAANEQFF.